A selection of T cell receptor beta chains follows, all from one sample in a study of blood T cell repertoires in COVID-19. TCRdb keeps only in-frame clones here, not all; method: immunoSEQ multiplex PCR. The table includes roughly 80,000 clones, roughly 91% detected once. The sequencing sample was made of peripheral blood. The receptors derive from a woman aged 45-65 years in a cohort sampled during active COVID-19. The conserved cysteine and the conserved F or W are not part of the CDR3 here. Where a row states a size, it is once, few, many or the class of an expanded clone; other rows omit it.

v_call: TRBV5-4; clone_size: once; j_call: TRBJ1-1; cdr3_aa: ASSPARDRGTEAF
v_call: TRBV6-6; clone_size: -; j_call: TRBJ2-7; cdr3_aa: ASIPGTSSEQY
v_call: TRBV19; clone_size: few; j_call: TRBJ1-1; cdr3_aa: ASSAGDRGVSEAF
v_call: TRBV3-1/TRBV3-2; clone_size: -; j_call: TRBJ2-2; cdr3_aa: ASSHSGTSRTNGELF
v_call: TRBV19; clone_size: -; j_call: TRBJ1-1; cdr3_aa: ASSIRGNTEAF
v_call: TRBV6-2/TRBV6-3; clone_size: -; j_call: TRBJ2-1; cdr3_aa: ASSYRLVSYNEQF
v_call: TRBV27; clone_size: -; j_call: TRBJ2-2; cdr3_aa: ASSLSAGVSGELF
v_call: TRBV19; clone_size: -; j_call: TRBJ1-2; cdr3_aa: ASSIPRGYGGYT
v_call: TRBV30; clone_size: -; j_call: TRBJ2-1; cdr3_aa: AWRHSGNEQF
v_call: TRBV2; clone_size: -; j_call: TRBJ2-3; cdr3_aa: ASRATRGTTTDTQY
v_call: TRBV3-1/TRBV3-2; clone_size: -; j_call: TRBJ2-2; cdr3_aa: ASSQETKGTPRYTGELF
v_call: TRBV7-8; clone_size: -; j_call: TRBJ1-2; cdr3_aa: ASTRRAGDYGYT
v_call: TRBV19; clone_size: -; j_call: TRBJ1-6; cdr3_aa: ASSTVDSPLH
v_call: TRBV3-1/TRBV3-2; clone_size: -; j_call: TRBJ1-2; cdr3_aa: ASSQQGAEGYT
v_call: TRBV7-8; clone_size: -; j_call: TRBJ1-1; cdr3_aa: ASSLSNGAAEAF
v_call: TRBV19; clone_size: -; j_call: TRBJ2-5; cdr3_aa: ASSQTPFTGVVSGRETQY
v_call: TRBV18; clone_size: -; j_call: TRBJ1-5; cdr3_aa: ASSPTSGGHNQPQH
v_call: TRBV24-1; clone_size: -; j_call: TRBJ2-7; cdr3_aa: ATSDPPGQGAGEQY